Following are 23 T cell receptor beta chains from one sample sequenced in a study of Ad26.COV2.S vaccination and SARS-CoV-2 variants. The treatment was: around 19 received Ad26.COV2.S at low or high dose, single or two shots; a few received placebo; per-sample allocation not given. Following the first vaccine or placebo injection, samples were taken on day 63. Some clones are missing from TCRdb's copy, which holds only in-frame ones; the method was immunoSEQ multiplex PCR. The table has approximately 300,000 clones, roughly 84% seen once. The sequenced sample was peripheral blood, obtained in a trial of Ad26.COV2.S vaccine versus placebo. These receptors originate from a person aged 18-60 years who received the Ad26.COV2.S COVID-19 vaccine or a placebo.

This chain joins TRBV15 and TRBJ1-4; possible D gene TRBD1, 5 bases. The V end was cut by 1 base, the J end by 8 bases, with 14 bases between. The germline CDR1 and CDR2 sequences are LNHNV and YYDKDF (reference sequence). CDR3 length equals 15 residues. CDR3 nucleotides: TGTGCCACCAGCAGAGGGGGGGATAATGGGGAAAAACTGTTTTTT. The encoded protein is CATSRGGDNGEKLFF.

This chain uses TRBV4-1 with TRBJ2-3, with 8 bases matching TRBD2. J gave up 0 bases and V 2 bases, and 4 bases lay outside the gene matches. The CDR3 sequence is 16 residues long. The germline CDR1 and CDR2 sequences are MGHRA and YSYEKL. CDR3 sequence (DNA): TGCGCCAGCAGCCAACGCGGGGGGTCAAGCACAGATACGCAGTATTTT. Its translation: CASSQRGGSSTDTQYF.

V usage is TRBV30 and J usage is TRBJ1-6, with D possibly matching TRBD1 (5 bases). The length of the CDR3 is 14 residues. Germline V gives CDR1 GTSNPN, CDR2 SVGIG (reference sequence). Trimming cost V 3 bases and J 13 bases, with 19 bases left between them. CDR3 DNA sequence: TGTGCCTGGAGCGGAGATTTGGGACGACTTCCCCTCCACTTT. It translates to CAWSGDLGRLPLHF.

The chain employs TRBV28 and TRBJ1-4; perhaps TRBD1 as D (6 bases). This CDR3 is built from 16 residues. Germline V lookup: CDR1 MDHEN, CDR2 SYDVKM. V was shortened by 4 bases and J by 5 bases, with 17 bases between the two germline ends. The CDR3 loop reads CASSSPGAKKNEKLFF. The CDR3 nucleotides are TGTGCCAGCAGTTCCCCAGGGGCTAAAAAGAATGAAAAACTGTTTTTT.

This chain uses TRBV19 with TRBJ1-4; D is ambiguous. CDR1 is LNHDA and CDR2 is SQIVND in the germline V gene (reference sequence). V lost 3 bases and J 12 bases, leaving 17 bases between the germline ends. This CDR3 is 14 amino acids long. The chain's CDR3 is CASSIVGSREELFF. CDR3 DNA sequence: TGTGCCAGTAGTATCGTCGGCTCCCGAGAAGAACTGTTTTTT.

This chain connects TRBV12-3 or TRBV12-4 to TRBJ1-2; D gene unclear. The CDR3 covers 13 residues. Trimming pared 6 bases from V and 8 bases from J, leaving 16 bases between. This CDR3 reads CASSLDTVRGYTF. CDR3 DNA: TGTGCCAGCAGCCTAGACACCGTGAGAGGCTACACCTTC.

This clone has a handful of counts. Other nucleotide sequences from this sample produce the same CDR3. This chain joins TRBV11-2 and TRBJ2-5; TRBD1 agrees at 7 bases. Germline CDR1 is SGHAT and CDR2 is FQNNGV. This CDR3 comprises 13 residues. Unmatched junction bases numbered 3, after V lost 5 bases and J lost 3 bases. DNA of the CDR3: TGTGCCAGCAGCCGGGACAGAGAAGAGACCCAGTACTTC. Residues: CASSRDREETQYF. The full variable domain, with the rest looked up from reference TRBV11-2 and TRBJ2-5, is EAGVAQSPRYKIIEKRQSVAFWCNPISGHATLYWYQQILGQGPKLLIQFQNNGVVDDSQLPKDRFSAERLKGVDSTLKIQPAKLEDSAVYLCASSRDREETQYFGPGTRLLVL.

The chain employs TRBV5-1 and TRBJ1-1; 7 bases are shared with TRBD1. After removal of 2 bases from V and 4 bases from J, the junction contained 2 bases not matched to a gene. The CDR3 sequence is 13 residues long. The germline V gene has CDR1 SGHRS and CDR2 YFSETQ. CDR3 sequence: CASSFDRVTEAFF. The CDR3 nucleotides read TGCGCCAGCAGCTTCGACAGGGTCACTGAAGCTTTCTTT.

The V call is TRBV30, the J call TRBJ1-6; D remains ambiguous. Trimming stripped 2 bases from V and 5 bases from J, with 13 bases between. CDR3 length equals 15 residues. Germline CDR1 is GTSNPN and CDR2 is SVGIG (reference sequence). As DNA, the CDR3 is TGTGCCTGGAGTCCGAAGTGGGGTAATAATTCACCCCTCCACTTT. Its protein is CAWSPKWGNNSPLHF.

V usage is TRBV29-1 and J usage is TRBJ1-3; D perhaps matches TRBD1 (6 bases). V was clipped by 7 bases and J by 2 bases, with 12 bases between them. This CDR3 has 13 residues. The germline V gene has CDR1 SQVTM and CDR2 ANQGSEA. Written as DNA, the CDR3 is TGCAGCGCCCAGGGGACGGCTGGAAACACCATATATTTT. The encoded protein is CSAQGTAGNTIYF. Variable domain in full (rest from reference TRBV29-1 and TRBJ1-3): SAVISQKPSRDICQRGTSLTIQCQVDSQVTMMFWYRQQPGQSLTLIATANQGSEATYESGFVIDKFPISRPNLTFSTLTVSNMSPEDSSIYLCSAQGTAGNTIYFGEGSWLTVV.

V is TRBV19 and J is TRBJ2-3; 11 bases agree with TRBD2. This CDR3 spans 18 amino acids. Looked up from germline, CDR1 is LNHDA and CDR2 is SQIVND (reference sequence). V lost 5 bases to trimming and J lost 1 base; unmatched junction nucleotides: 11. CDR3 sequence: CASSRLAGSGYGTDTQYF. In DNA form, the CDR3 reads TGTGCCAGTAGTCGACTAGCGGGGTCCGGCTATGGCACAGATACGCAGTATTTT.

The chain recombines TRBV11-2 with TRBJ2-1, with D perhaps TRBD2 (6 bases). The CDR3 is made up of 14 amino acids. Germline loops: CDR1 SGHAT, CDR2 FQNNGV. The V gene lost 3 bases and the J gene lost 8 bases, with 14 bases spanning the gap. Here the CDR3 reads CASSFAGRAYEQFF. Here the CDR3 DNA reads TGTGCCAGCAGCTTCGCGGGGAGAGCATATGAGCAGTTCTTC.

DNA of the CDR3: TGCAGCGTTGAACGGGACAGGACCTTCGGTGGCTACACCTTC. This encodes CSVERDRTFGGYTF. The J gene is TRBJ1-2, the V gene TRBV29-1; 8 bases line up with TRBD1. This CDR3 region has 14 residues. The junction had 9 bases not matched to a gene; V was cut back by 2 bases and J by 7 bases. The germline gives CDR1 SQVTM, CDR2 ANQGSEA.

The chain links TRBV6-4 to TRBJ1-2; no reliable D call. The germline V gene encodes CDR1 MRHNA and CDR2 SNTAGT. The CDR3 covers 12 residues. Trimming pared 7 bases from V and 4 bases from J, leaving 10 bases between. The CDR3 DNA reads TGTGCCAGCACGGGTGTGGGCTATGGCTACACCTTC. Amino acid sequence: CASTGVGYGYTF.

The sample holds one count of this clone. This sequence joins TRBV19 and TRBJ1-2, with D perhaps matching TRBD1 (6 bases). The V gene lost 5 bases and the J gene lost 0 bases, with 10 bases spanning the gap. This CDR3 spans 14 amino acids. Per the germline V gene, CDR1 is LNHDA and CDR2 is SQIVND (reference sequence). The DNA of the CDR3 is TGTGCCAGTAGTGTTCAGGGGACTAACTATGGCTACACCTTC. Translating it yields CASSVQGTNYGYTF.

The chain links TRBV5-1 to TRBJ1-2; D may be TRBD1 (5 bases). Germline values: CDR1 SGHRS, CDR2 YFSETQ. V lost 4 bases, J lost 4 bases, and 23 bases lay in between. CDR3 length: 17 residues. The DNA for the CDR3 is TGCGCCAGCAGCCTCTCTCGTCCAGGGACTATGGGCTATGGCTACACCTTC. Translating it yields CASSLSRPGTMGYGYTF.

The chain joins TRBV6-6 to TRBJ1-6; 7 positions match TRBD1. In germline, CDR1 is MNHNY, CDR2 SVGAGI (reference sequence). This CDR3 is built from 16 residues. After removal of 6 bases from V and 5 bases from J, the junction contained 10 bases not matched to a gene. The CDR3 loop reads CASSQPGQRNNSPLHF. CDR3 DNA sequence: TGTGCCAGCAGCCAGCCGGGACAGCGAAATAATTCACCCCTCCACTTT.

CDR3 loop: CASSLGPSAGTDTQYF. The CDR3 nucleotides are TGTGCCAGCAGCTTGGGACCTAGCGCAGGCACAGATACGCAGTATTTT. This chain links TRBV5-6 with TRBJ2-3; weak D call: TRBD2 (6 bases). Per germline, CDR1 SGHDT and CDR2 YYEEEE. Between the trimmed V and J ends, which lost 0 bases and 1 base, there was a span of 12 bases. The CDR3 extends over 16 amino acids.

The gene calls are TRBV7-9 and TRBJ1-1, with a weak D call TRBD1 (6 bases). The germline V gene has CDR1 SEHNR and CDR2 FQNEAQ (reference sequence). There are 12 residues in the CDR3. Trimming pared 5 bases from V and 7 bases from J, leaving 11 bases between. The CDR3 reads CASSPGQFEAFF. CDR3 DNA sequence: TGTGCCAGCAGCCCTGGACAGTTTGAAGCTTTCTTT.

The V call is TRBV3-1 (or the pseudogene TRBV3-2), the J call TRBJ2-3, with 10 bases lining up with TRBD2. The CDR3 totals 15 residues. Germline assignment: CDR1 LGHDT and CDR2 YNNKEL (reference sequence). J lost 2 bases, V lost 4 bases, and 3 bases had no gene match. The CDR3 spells CASSPAGGFTDTQYF. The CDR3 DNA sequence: TGTGCCAGCAGCCCAGCGGGGGGGTTCACAGATACGCAGTATTTT.

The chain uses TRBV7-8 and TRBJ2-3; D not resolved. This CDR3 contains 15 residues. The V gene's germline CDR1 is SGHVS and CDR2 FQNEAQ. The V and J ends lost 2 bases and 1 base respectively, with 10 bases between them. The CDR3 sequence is CASSLRHQRTDTQYF. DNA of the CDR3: TGTGCCAGCAGCTTACGGCACCAACGCACAGATACGCAGTATTTT.

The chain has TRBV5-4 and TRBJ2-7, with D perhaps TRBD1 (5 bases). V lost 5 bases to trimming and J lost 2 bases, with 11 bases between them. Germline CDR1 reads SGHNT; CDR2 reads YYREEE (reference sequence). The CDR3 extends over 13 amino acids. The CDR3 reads CASSQDTTYEQYF. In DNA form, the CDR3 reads TGTGCCAGCAGTCAGGACACCACCTACGAGCAGTACTTC.

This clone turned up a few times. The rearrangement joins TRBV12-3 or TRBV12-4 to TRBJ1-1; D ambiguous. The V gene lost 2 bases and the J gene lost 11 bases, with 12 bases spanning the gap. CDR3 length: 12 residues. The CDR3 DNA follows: TGTGCCAGCAGTTTAATCTTCGGTGAGGCTTTCTTT. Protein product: CASSLIFGEAFF.